The sequence of this TCR beta chain was determined in a study of cytomegalovirus exposure and HLA in healthy donors. Overall study findings and caveats: Rare sequences made up most TCRs, while some public TCRs were found in many donors. Overall, roughly 150 TCR beta chains were annotated as cytomegalovirus-associated. Reportedly, cytomegalovirus status was diagnosed with high sensitivity and specificity.

Data came from immunoSEQ multiplex PCR; TCRdb stores just in-frame clones and leaves some out. In the table there are 210,000 or so clones, 70% to 90% of which are singletons. In germline, CDR1 is SGHTS, CDR2 YDEGEE. The ends were cut back, 2 bases at V and 6 bases at J, with 12 bases in the middle. The CDR3 sequence is 14 residues long. On this clone itself: Its cognate antigen is unknown.

The V call is TRBV5-8, the J call TRBJ1-5; a weak D match, TRBD1 (5 bases). This TCR derives from a woman under 30 in good health and CMV-seronegative. Sequencing was carried out using PBMCs. The CDR3 coding sequence is TGTGCCAGCAGCTTTGGGGCAGCCGGTCAGCCCCAGCATTTT. This codes for CASSFGAAGQPQHF. Filled out from reference TRBV5-8 and TRBJ1-5, the complete variable domain reads EAGVTQSPTHLIKTRGQQATLRCSPISGHTSVYWYQQALGLGLQFLLWYDEGEERNRGNFPPRFSGRQFPNYSSELNVNALELEDSALYLCASSFGAAGQPQHFGDGTRLSIL.